This T cell receptor beta chain was obtained from a study of shared clonotypes between healthy human individuals. Study-level findings and limits: An anticipated effect of sequencing depth on clonotype sharing among donors was recognized. Across subsets, estimated richness was generally greater for naive than for memory populations.

The split of CD4+ cells yielded CD45RA+ naive and CD45RA-negative memory subsets. Turning to this clone: Its cognate antigen is unknown.

Germline loops: CDR1 MDHEN, CDR2 SYDVKM. The CDR3 consists of 18 residues. Trimming cost V 6 bases and J 5 bases, with 29 bases left between them. The data were produced by immunoSEQ multiplex PCR, yet TCRdb's version contains in-frame clones alone and is incomplete. The sample includes 2,500,000 or so clones, just under 95% of them seen just once. The chain is built from TRBV28 and TRBJ2-7; D is ambiguous. The sequencing input was naive CD4+ T cells from PBMCs. Subset denoted: CD45RA+ positively selected. The receptor was derived from a man aged 18 to 35 in good health. Some clones in this sample may be carry-over from other donors' samples. DNA for the CDR3: TGTGCCAGCAGCTGGGCAGGATTTCATCAGACCTCCTGGAACGAGCAGTACTTC. This codes for CASSWAGFHQTSWNEQYF.